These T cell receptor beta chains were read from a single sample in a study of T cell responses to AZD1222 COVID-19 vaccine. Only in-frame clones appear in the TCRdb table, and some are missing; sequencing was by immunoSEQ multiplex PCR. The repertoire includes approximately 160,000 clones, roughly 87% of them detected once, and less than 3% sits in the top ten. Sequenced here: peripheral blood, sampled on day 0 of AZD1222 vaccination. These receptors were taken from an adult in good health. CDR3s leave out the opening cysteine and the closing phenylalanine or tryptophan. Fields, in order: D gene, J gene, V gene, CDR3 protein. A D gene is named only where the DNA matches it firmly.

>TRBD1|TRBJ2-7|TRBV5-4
ASSLAYGTAYEQY
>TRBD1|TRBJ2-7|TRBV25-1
ASRTGSYEQY
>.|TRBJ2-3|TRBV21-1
ASSKDLRSGTSTDTQY
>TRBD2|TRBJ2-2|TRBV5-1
ASGLLAGDGELF
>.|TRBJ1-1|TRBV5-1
ASSLTGKNTEAF
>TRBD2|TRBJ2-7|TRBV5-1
ASSPGLAGDEQY
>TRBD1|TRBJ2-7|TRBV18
ASSLGQVYEQY
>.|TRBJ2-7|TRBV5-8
ASSLYRQVSEQY
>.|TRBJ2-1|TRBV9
ASSVHLRNEQF
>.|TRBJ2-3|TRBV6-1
ASSEALPDTQY
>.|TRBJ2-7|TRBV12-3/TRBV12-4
ASRGETYEQY
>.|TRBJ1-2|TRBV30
AWSVGVYGYT
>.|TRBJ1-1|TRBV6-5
ASSYSEITEAF
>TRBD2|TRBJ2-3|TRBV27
ASSLSSASGTDTQY
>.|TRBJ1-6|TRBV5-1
ASSLAGVRYNSPLH
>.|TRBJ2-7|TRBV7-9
ASSLTPSITYEQY
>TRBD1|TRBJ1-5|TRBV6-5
ASSTRQGMVKPQH
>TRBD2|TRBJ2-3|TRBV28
ASSFTSGRNTQY
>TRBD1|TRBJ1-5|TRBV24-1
ATSVGRGPASNQPQH
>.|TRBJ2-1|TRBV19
ASSMVGDLGIEQF
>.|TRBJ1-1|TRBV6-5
ASSYYQGSEAF
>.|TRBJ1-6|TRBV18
ASSSDRVPNSPLH
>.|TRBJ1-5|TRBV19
ASSIRDTNQPQH
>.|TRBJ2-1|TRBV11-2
ASSLISEQF
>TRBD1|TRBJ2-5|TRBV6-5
ASRGTVLQETQY
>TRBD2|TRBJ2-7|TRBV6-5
ASTRGVGNEQY
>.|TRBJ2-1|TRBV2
ASSDPGYNEQF
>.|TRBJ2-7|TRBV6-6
ASRTKGEGQY
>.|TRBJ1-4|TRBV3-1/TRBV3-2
ASSRDRRTNEKLF
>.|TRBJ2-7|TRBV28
ASSSVDEQY
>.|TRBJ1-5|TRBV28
ASSADSNQPQH
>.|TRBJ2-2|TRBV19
ASINRGGPNTGELF
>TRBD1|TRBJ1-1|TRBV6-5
ASSRYDRGVEAF
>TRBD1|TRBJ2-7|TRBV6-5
ASSPTGAGRYEQY
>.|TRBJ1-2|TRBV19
ASSRRPTNYGYT
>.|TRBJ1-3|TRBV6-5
ASLSRESGNTIY
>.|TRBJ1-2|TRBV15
ATSRGTTGYGYT
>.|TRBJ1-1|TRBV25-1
ASSDVYGRTDAF
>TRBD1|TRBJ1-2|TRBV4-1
ASSHTGTGYHGYT
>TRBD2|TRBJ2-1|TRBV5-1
ASRSSGSRYNEQF
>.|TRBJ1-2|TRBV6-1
ASSELGQSLNYGYT
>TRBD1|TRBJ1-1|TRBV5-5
ASSWDRGKIHTEAF
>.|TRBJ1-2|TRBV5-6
ASSLVANMDYGYT
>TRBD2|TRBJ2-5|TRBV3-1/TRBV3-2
ASSRSAGASGRAGETQY
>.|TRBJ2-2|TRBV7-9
ASSLSWGPRNTGELF
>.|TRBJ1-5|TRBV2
ASRTGLGQPQH
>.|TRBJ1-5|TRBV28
ASSFTMREGKPQH
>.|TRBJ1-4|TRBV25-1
ASSVRHGEKLF
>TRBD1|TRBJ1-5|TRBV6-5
ASLATGNQPQH
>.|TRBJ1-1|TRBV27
ASSLFHPGRSAAF
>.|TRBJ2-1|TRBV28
ASSLSGHEQF
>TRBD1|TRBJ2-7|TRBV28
ASSFRGRRYEQY
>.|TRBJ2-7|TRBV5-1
ASSSGPRYEQY
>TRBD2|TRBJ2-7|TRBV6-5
ASSSKKRERDEQY